The 18 T cell receptor beta chains below come from one sample, sequenced in a study of cytomegalovirus exposure and HLA in healthy donors. TCRdb's copy holds only in-frame clones and misses some; the assay was immunoSEQ multiplex PCR. Among about 49,000 clones, about 91% were seen once, and the ten largest hold roughly 1.4%. The sample taken for sequencing was PBMCs. The receptors shown here come from a young man in good health and CMV-seronegative.

This chain joins TRBV5-5 and TRBJ2-2; D may be TRBD2 (6 bases). V was clipped by 5 bases and J by 8 bases, with 28 bases between them. The CDR3 sequence is 18 residues long. Germline V gene lookup returns CDR1 SGHKS and CDR2 YYEKEE (reference sequence). The CDR3: CASSWVGLGGTGEGELFF. The CDR3 region has the DNA TGTGCCAGCAGTTGGGTCGGGCTAGGCGGGACCGGAGAGGGGGAGCTGTTTTTT.

This sequence joins TRBV11-3 and TRBJ2-2, with 14 nucleotides matching TRBD2. The CDR3 contains 19 residues. V was pared by 0 bases and J by 4 bases, with 7 bases of the junction left unmatched. Germline CDR1 reads SGHNT; CDR2 reads YENEEA. Here the CDR3 reads CASSLDSGLAGESTGELFF. DNA for the CDR3: TGTGCCAGCAGCTTAGATTCGGGACTAGCGGGAGAGAGCACCGGGGAGCTGTTTTTT. The complete variable domain, with remaining parts taken from reference TRBV11-3 and TRBJ2-2, reads EAGVVQSPRYKIIEKKQPVAFWCNPISGHNTLYWYLQNLGQGPELLIRYENEEAVDDSQLPKDRFSAERLKGVDSTLKIQPAELGDSAVYLCASSLDSGLAGESTGELFFGEGSRLTVL.

V usage is TRBV7-3 and J usage is TRBJ2-3, with 7 positions matching TRBD1. CDR3 length: 15 residues. The V gene's germline CDR1 is SGHTA and CDR2 FQGTGA. The V gene end was trimmed by 3 bases and the J gene end by 2 bases; junction bases not matched to a gene: 5. In DNA form, the CDR3 reads TGTGCCAGCAGCTTCTCAGGGGGTTACACAGATACGCAGTATTTT. It encodes CASSFSGGYTDTQYF.

This rearrangement joins TRBV11-2 to TRBJ2-7; possible D gene TRBD2, 6 bases. This CDR3 has 15 residues. Trimming shortened V by 3 bases and J by 2 bases, and 14 bases separated the two germline ends. Germline V gene sequence: CDR1 SGHAT, CDR2 FQNNGV. The CDR3 reads CASSFSGGATYEQYF. In DNA, the CDR3 is TGTGCCAGCAGCTTTTCTGGCGGGGCGACCTACGAGCAGTACTTC.

This rearrangement joins TRBV7-2 to TRBJ2-7; 11 nucleotides line up with TRBD1. The V and J ends lost 0 bases and 6 bases, in that order; junction bases with no gene match: 4. From germline, CDR1 is SGHTA and CDR2 FQGNSA. The CDR3 contains 15 residues. CDR3 amino acids: CASSLAGQGAFEQYF. The CDR3 DNA reads as TGTGCCAGCAGCTTAGCAGGACAGGGGGCTTTCGAGCAGTACTTC.

The CDR3 DNA follows: TGTGCCAGCAGCACACCAGACAGCCGTTTCAATGAGCAGTTCTTC. Protein sequence: CASSTPDSRFNEQFF. The rearrangement joins TRBV11-1 to TRBJ2-1; possibly TRBD1 for D (5 bases). This CDR3 region has 15 residues. Trimming removed 5 bases from V and 6 bases from J, with 17 bases in between. The germline V gene encodes CDR1 SGHAT and CDR2 FQDESV (reference sequence).

This clone was seen just once. The genes are TRBV6-1 and TRBJ2-7; 11 bases line up with TRBD2. Looked up from germline, CDR1 is MNHNS and CDR2 is SASEGT. Trimming cost V 7 bases and J 2 bases; bases outside gene matches: 4. The CDR3 runs to 14 residues. DNA of the CDR3: TGTGCCAGCAAAGGGACTAGCGGAGCCTACGAGCAGTACTTC. Amino acids: CASKGTSGAYEQYF.

This rearrangement joins TRBV28 to TRBJ2-2; 7 bases line up with TRBD2. Trimming cost V 5 bases and J 3 bases; bases outside gene matches: 6. The V gene's germline CDR1 is MDHEN and CDR2 SYDVKM. CDR3 length equals 15 residues. CDR3 sequence (DNA): TGTGCCAGCAGTCCAGCGGGATATGACACCGGGGAGCTGTTTTTT. Its protein product is CASSPAGYDTGELFF.

The V and J genes are TRBV10-1 and TRBJ2-7, with 7 nucleotides matching TRBD1. Trimming took 3 bases from V and 0 from J; bases not matched to a gene: 5. The CDR3 contains 15 residues. CDR1 and CDR2 (germline): WNHNN, SYGVQD (reference sequence). The DNA of the CDR3 is TGCGCCAGCAGTGACCCGACAGGGCCCTCCTACGAGCAGTACTTC. It encodes CASSDPTGPSYEQYF.

The chain joins TRBV18 to TRBJ2-7; 9 bases are a match to TRBD2. V lost 3 bases, J lost 4 bases, and 4 bases stayed unmatched. Looked up from germline, CDR1 is KGHSH and CDR2 is LQKENI. The CDR3 has 14 residues. This CDR3 is CASSPGSGRYEQYF. CDR3 sequence (DNA): TGTGCCAGCTCACCGGGAAGCGGGAGGTACGAGCAGTACTTC. The full variable domain, with the rest looked up from reference TRBV18 and TRBJ2-7, is NAGVMQNPRHLVRRRGQEARLRCSPMKGHSHVYWYRQLPEEGLKFMVYLQKENIIDESGMPKERFSAEFPKEGPSILRIQQVVRGDSAAYFCASSPGSGRYEQYFGPGTRLTVT.

As to this clone: Different DNA sequences within this sample yield the same CDR3. The chain couples TRBV6-1 to TRBJ1-5; D remains ambiguous. V gave up 2 bases and J gave up 4 bases, with 6 bases separating them. The CDR3 spans 13 residues. CDR1 MNHNS and CDR2 SASEGT come from the germline V gene. The CDR3 sequence is CASSETGNQPQHF. The CDR3 bases are TGTGCCAGCAGTGAAACGGGGAATCAGCCCCAGCATTTT.

The chain carries TRBV28 and TRBJ1-1, with TRBD1 matching 8 bases. The V gene's germline CDR1 is MDHEN and CDR2 SYDVKM. Trimming at V came to 5 bases and at J to 10 bases, leaving 12 bases not matched to a gene. CDR3 size: 14 residues. The CDR3 nucleotides read TGTGCCAGCAGTCCATTTGACAGGGGTTTTATAGCTTTCTTT. Translated: CASSPFDRGFIAFF.

The chain has TRBV18 and TRBJ1-4; 9 bases line up with TRBD1. The V gene end was trimmed by 3 bases and the J gene end by 0 bases; junction bases not matched to a gene: 2. The CDR3 extends over 16 amino acids. CDR1 KGHSH and CDR2 LQKENI come from the germline V gene. The CDR3 protein is CASSPGQGATNEKLFF. As DNA, the CDR3 is TGTGCCAGCTCACCGGGACAGGGAGCAACTAATGAAAAACTGTTTTTT.

The chain uses TRBV5-1 and TRBJ2-1; 7 bases align to TRBD2. Germline trimming cut 2 bases from V and 4 bases from J; bases unmatched to any gene: 3. The CDR3 is 14 residues long. Germline CDR1 reads SGHRS; CDR2 reads YFSETQ. The CDR3 region has the DNA TGCGCCAGCAGCTTACGGGAGGAATACAATGAGCAGTTCTTC. Its protein is CASSLREEYNEQFF.

The CDR3 DNA reads TGCGCCAGCAGCCAAGAGGGAGTAAGGGTCTCCTACAATGAGCAGTTCTTC. Translating gives CASSQEGVRVSYNEQFF. The chain has TRBV4-1 and TRBJ2-1; D perhaps matches TRBD2 (5 bases). The V gene lost 0 bases and the J gene lost 0 bases, with 12 bases spanning the gap. Germline V gives CDR1 MGHRA, CDR2 YSYEKL. The CDR3 runs to 17 residues.

The rearrangement links TRBV5-5 to TRBJ2-3, with D uncertain. V was cut by 0 bases and J by 0 bases, with 8 bases left in between. Germline CDR1 and CDR2: SGHKS and YYEKEE (reference sequence). This CDR3 has 15 amino acids. The CDR3 spells CASSLDLPSTDTQYF. The CDR3 nucleotides read TGTGCCAGCAGCTTGGATCTTCCTAGCACAGATACGCAGTATTTT.

The rearrangement links TRBV7-3 to TRBJ1-1, with 8 bases identical to TRBD1. The ends lost 5 bases at V and 7 bases at J; junction bases unmatched: 6. The CDR3 is 13 residues long. CDR1 SGHTA and CDR2 FQGTGA come from the germline V gene. The CDR3, as DNA: TGTGCCAGCAGCCCATCGACAGGGGTTGAAGCTTTCTTT. Its protein product is CASSPSTGVEAFF.

V usage is TRBV5-6 and J usage is TRBJ1-2; TRBD1 is a possible D gene (6 bases). Trimming removed 0 bases at V and 4 bases at J, with 16 bases between. The length of the CDR3 is 16 residues. CDR1 is SGHDT and CDR2 is YYEEEE in the germline V gene. CDR3 DNA sequence: TGTGCCAGCAGCTTGGGGGGGGGCAGCCCCATCTATGGCTACACCTTC. This sequence encodes CASSLGGGSPIYGYTF.